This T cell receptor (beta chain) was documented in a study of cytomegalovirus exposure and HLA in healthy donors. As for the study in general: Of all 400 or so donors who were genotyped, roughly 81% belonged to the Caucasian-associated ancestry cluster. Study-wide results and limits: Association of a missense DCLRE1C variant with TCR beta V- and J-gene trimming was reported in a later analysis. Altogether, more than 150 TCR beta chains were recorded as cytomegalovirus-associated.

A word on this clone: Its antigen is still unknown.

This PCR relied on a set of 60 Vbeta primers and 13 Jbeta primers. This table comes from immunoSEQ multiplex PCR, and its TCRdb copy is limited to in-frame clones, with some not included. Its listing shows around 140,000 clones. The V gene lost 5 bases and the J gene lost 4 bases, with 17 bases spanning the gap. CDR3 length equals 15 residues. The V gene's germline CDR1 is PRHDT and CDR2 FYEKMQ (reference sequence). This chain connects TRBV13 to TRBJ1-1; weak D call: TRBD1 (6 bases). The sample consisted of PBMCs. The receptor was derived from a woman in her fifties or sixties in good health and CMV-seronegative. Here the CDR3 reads CASSLRGGRSTEAFF. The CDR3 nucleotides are TGTGCCAGCAGCCTCCGAGGGGGTAGGAGCACTGAAGCTTTCTTT.